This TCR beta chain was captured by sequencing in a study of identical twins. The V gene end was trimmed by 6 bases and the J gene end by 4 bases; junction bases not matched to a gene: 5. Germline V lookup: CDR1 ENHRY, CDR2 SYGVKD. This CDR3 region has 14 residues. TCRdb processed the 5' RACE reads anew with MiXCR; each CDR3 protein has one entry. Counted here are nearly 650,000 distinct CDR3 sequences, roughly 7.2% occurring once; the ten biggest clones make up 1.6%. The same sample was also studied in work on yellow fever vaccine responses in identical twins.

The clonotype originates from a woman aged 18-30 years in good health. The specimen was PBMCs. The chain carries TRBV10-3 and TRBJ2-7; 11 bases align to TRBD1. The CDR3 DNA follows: TGTGCCATCAGAGATGGACAGGGGGCTTACGAGCAGTACTTC. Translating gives CAIRDGQGAYEQYF.